The 5 T cell receptor beta chains presented below share a single source sample, sequenced in a study of blood T cell repertoires in COVID-19. Assay used: immunoSEQ multiplex PCR; TCRdb lists only in-frame clones, some missing. Of under 200,000 clones in the sample, almost 85% were seen once. Sequenced material: peripheral blood. The source of these receptors is a woman aged 80 or over with COVID-19, enrolled during active disease.

J is TRBJ1-4 and V is TRBV5-1, with 9 bases aligning to TRBD1. The CDR3 consists of 15 residues. After removal of 3 bases from V and 8 bases from J, the junction contained 8 bases not matched to a gene. Germline assignment: CDR1 SGHRS and CDR2 YFSETQ. CDR3 residues: CASSSIQGAGEKLFF. DNA for the CDR3: TGCGCCAGCAGCTCAATACAGGGGGCTGGAGAAAAACTGTTTTTT.

The V gene is TRBV18, the J gene TRBJ2-1; TRBD1 is a possible D gene (5 bases). The CDR3 sequence is 16 residues long. Looked up from germline, CDR1 is KGHSH and CDR2 is LQKENI. Trimming took 2 bases from V and 0 from J, leaving 11 bases between them. CDR3 bases: TGTGCCAGCTCACCAATCATAGGGGCCTCCTACAATGAGCAGTTCTTC. This gives the protein CASSPIIGASYNEQFF. Combining the CDR3 with reference TRBV18 and TRBJ2-1 gives the whole variable domain NAGVMQNPRHLVRRRGQEARLRCSPMKGHSHVYWYRQLPEEGLKFMVYLQKENIIDESGMPKERFSAEFPKEGPSILRIQQVVRGDSAAYFCASSPIIGASYNEQFFGPGTRLTVL.

The rearrangement joins TRBV5-5 to TRBJ2-3; D might be TRBD2 (6 bases). The CDR3 runs to 16 residues. Trimming took off 6 bases at V and 1 base at J, with 18 bases between the two ends. CDR1 is SGHKS, CDR2 YYEKEE, per germline (reference sequence). The CDR3: CASIHGGGTGTDTQYF. The CDR3, as DNA: TGTGCCAGCATCCACGGCGGCGGGACGGGCACAGATACGCAGTATTTT.

The chain has TRBV4-2 and TRBJ2-7, with TRBD2 as a possible D gene (5 bases). CDR3 length equals 15 residues. CDR1 and CDR2 (germline): LGHNA, YNFKEQ. Between the trimmed V and J ends, which lost 0 bases and 3 bases, there was a span of 12 bases. CDR3 region: CASSQDWGDYYEQYF. CDR3 sequence (DNA): TGTGCCAGCAGCCAAGATTGGGGTGACTACTACGAGCAGTACTTC.

CDR3 amino acids: CASSSDRSYGYTF. The CDR3 region has the DNA TGCGCCAGCAGCTCGGACAGGAGCTATGGCTACACCTTC. V is TRBV10-2 and J is TRBJ1-2, with TRBD1 matching 7 bases. Germline CDR1 and CDR2: WSHSY and SAAADI. The CDR3 is 13 amino acids. The junction had 5 bases not matched to a gene; V was cut back by 6 bases and J by 4 bases.